A single sample is the source of the 10 T cell receptor beta chains below, sequenced in a study of graft-versus-host responses after intestinal transplantation. These TCRs are of unknown antigen specificity. The protocol was immunoSEQ multiplex PCR, while the TCRdb copy is restricted to in-frame clones and leaves out a portion. The sample lists 90,000 to 95,000 clones; over 80% were seen once. Here the sequenced sample was unstimulated CD8+ T cells sorted from spleen or lymph node cells, taken before intestinal transplant. The receptors were gathered from a human donor who received an intestinal transplant.

This chain joins TRBV5-6 and TRBJ1-2; tentatively, D is TRBD1 (6 bases). Trimming removed 4 bases at V and 8 bases at J, with 12 bases between. Germline lookup yields CDR1 SGHDT and CDR2 YYEEEE. This CDR3 is 12 amino acids long. DNA for the CDR3: TGTGCCAGCAGCCACAATGACAGGGGCTACACCTTC. Amino acids: CASSHNDRGYTF.

V is TRBV27 and J is TRBJ2-3; tentative D call: TRBD1 (6 bases). Germline V lookup: CDR1 MNHEY, CDR2 SMNVEV (reference sequence). V was clipped by 3 bases and J by 5 bases, with 21 bases between them. The CDR3 is 17 residues long. This CDR3 is CASSFKTGLGEGDTQYF. The CDR3 DNA follows: TGTGCCAGCAGTTTTAAAACAGGGTTGGGGGAAGGAGATACGCAGTATTTT.

V usage is TRBV11-2 and J usage is TRBJ2-5; 7 nucleotides align to TRBD1. The V segment lost 5 bases and the J segment 3 bases; nucleotides outside the gene matches: 15. Germline lookup yields CDR1 SGHAT and CDR2 FQNNGV. CDR3 size: 17 residues. DNA of the CDR3: TGTGCCAGCAGCGGATGGACCGGGACAGCTATCGAAGAGACCCAGTACTTC. Residues: CASSGWTGTAIEETQYF.

This clone was observed once. The J gene is TRBJ2-1, the V gene TRBV11-2; 7 nucleotides agree with TRBD2. The CDR3 is 17 residues long. V trimming: 1 base; J trimming: 7 bases; junction bases outside the gene matches: 13. CDR1 is SGHAT, CDR2 FQNNGV, per germline. CDR3 region: CASSLVWGRVRGNEQFF. CDR3 bases: TGTGCCAGCAGCTTAGTCTGGGGGAGGGTACGGGGGAATGAGCAGTTCTTC.

The rearrangement uses TRBV5-1 and TRBJ2-1; 7 positions match TRBD2. The CDR3 totals 16 residues. With 0 bases clipped from V and 8 bases from J, the junction kept 11 bases outside the gene matches. Germline V gives CDR1 SGHRS, CDR2 YFSETQ. Written as DNA, the CDR3 is TGCGCCAGCAGCTTGGAGGAACTAGCGAGTGTCGATGAGCAGTTCTTC. It encodes CASSLEELASVDEQFF. The full variable domain, in which reference TRBV5-1 and TRBJ2-1 provide the parts outside the CDR3, is KAGVTQTPRYLIKTRGQQVTLSCSPISGHRSVSWYQQTPGQGLQFLFEYFSETQRNKGNFPGRFSGRQFSNSRSEMNVSTLELGDSALYLCASSLEELASVDEQFFGPGTRLTVL.

The V call is TRBV5-6, the J call TRBJ1-2; 8 nucleotides align to TRBD1. This CDR3 has 15 amino acids. J was trimmed by 0 bases and V by 2 bases; bases with no gene match: 3. In germline, CDR1 is SGHDT, CDR2 YYEEEE. CDR3 amino acids: CASSFLGQANYGYTF. The CDR3 coding sequence is TGTGCCAGCAGCTTCTTGGGACAGGCTAACTATGGCTACACCTTC.

A remark on this clone: At the DNA level, this CDR3 is encoded by other sequences in the same sample as well. The chain employs TRBV19 and TRBJ2-7; 7 bases map to TRBD1. CDR1 is LNHDA and CDR2 is SQIVND in the germline V gene (reference sequence). V was clipped by 5 bases and J by 3 bases; unmatched bases: 4. This CDR3 has 13 residues. In DNA form, the CDR3 reads TGTGCCAGTAGTCCGGGACAGATCTACGAGCAGTACTTC. Amino acid sequence: CASSPGQIYEQYF.

V usage is TRBV19 and J usage is TRBJ1-6, with D possibly TRBD1 on 6 matching bases. V gave up 5 bases and J gave up 7 bases, with 12 bases separating them. The germline V gene has CDR1 LNHDA and CDR2 SQIVND (reference sequence). The CDR3 length is 14 residues. CDR3 bases: TGTGCCAGTAGTTGGGACATCACCAATTCACCCCTCCACTTT. Its translation is CASSWDITNSPLHF.

This chain joins TRBV9 and TRBJ2-3, with a tentative D call TRBD1 (5 bases). Germline V gives CDR1 SGDLS, CDR2 YYNGEE. CDR3 length: 14 amino acids. V was trimmed by 3 bases and J by 0 bases, leaving 8 bases between them. Here the CDR3 DNA reads TGTGCCAGCAGCGCCAGACAGAGCACAGATACGCAGTATTTT. Its protein is CASSARQSTDTQYF.

In the case of this clone: Compared with germline, one end of the junction differs, possibly owing to a read error. J is TRBJ1-2 and V is TRBV11-2, with 9 bases fitting TRBD1. This CDR3 spans 15 amino acids. The germline gives CDR1 SGHAT, CDR2 FQNNGV. CDR3 loop: CASSLRTGVNYGYAF. Here the CDR3 DNA reads TGTGCCAGCAGCTTAAGGACAGGGGTTAACTATGGCTACGCCTTC.